This T cell receptor (beta chain) comes out of a study of prognosis after radiotherapy for stage I lung cancer. Study-wide context: The study included roughly 14 patients with newly diagnosed primary stage I lung tumors and about 5 with oligometastatic NSCLC after surgical resection of the primary tumor. Therapy that ran concurrently with stereotactic body radiotherapy was given to no patient. Overall study results and limits: Any tumor specificity that the expanded TCR clones may have had was not determined.

About this clonotype: Its antigen remains unidentified.

Trimming pared 1 base from V and 1 base from J, leaving 13 bases between. Germline V gives CDR1 MGHRA, CDR2 YSYEKL. The CDR3 runs 16 residues. By two-round multiplex PCR, the TCR beta CDR3 was amplified from genomic DNA. Amplification in first-round PCR relied on primers specific to each TRBV and TRBJ gene. TCRdb analysed the multiplex PCR reads with MiXCR anew, one entry per CDR3 protein. The sample yields around 30,000 distinct CDR3 sequences, approximately 36% seen once. V and J are TRBV4-1 and TRBJ1-1, with D unclear. Sequenced here: PBMCs, sampled before or after stereotactic body radiation therapy (not recorded which). The clonotype originates from a donor aged 50 or older with non-small cell lung cancer. The chain's CDR3 is CASSQARGSSNTEAFF. The CDR3 nucleotides are TGCGCCAGCAGCCAAGCCCGAGGGAGCTCGAACACTGAAGCTTTCTTT.